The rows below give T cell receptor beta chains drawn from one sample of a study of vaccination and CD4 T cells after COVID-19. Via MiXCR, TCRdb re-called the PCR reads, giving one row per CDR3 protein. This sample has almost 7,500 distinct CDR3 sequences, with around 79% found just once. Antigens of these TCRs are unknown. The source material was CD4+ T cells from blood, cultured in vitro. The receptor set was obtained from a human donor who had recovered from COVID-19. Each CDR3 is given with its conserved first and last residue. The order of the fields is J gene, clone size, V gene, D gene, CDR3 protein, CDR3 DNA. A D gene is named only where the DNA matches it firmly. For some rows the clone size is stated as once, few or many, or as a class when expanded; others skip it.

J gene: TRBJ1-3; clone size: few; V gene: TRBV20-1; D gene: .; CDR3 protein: CSARDADSSGNTIYF; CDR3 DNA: TGCAGTGCTAGAGATGCGGACAGCTCTGGAAACACCATATATTTT
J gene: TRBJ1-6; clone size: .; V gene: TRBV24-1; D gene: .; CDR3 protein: CATSDLPVATLHF; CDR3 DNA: TGTGCCACCAGTGATTTGCCCGTGGCGACCCTCCACTTT
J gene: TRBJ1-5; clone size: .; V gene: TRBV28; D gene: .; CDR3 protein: CASSFRSAQHF; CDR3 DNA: TGTGCCAGCAGTTTCCGTTCGGCCCAGCATTTT
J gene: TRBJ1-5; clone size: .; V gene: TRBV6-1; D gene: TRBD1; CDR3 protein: CASRPTGNTGSQHF; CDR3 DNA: TGTGCCAGCAGGCCGACAGGGAACACCGGGTCCCAGCATTTT
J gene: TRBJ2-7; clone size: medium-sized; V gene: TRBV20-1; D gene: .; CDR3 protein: CSAISGRNYEQYF; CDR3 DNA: TGCAGTGCTATTTCCGGGCGGAACTACGAGCAGTACTTC
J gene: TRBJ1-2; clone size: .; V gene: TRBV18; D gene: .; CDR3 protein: CASSLYSAKGVSYGYTF; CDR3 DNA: TGTGCCAGCTCACTTTACAGCGCCAAGGGGGTTTCCTATGGCTACACCTTC
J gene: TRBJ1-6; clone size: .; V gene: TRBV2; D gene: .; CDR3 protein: CASSEEVDSPLHF; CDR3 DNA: TGTGCCAGCAGTGAAGAGGTGGACTCACCCCTCCACTTT
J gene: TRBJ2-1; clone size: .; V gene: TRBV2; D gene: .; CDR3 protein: CASSIQGGNEQFF; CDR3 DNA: TGTGCCAGCAGTATACAGGGTGGCAATGAGCAGTTCTTC
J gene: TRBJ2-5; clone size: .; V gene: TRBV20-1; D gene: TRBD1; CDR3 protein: CSAPRTGGPETQYF; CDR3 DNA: TGCAGTGCTCCTCGAACAGGGGGCCCAGAGACCCAGTACTTC
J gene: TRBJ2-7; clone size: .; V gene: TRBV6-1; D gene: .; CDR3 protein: CASLRPVAPYEQYF; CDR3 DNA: TGTGCCAGTTTACGCCCCGTTGCGCCCTACGAGCAGTACTTC
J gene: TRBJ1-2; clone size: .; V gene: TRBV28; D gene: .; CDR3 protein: CASTPALFGVRSNYGYTF; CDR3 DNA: TGTGCCAGCACCCCCGCTCTATTCGGGGTAAGAAGTAACTATGGCTACACCTTC
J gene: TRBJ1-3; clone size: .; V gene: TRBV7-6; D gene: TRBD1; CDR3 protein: CASSLTGSAGNTIYF; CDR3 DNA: TGTGCCAGCAGCTTGACAGGGTCGGCTGGAAACACCATATATTTT
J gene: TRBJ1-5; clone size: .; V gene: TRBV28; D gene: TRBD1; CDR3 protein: CATALTGGGLNQPQHF; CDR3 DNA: TGTGCCACCGCATTGACAGGGGGCGGGTTGAATCAGCCCCAGCATTTT
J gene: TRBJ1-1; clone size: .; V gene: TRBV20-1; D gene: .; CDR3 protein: CSASWAFF; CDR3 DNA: TGCAGTGCTAGTTGGGCTTTCTTT
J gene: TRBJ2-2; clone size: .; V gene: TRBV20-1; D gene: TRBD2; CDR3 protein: CSARYRGRANAGELFF; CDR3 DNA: TGCAGTGCTAGATATCGGGGGAGGGCTAACGCCGGGGAGCTGTTTTTT
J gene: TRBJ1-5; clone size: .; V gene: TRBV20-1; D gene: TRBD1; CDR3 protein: CSATRAGQGVNQPQHF; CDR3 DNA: TGCAGTGCTACGAGGGCGGGACAGGGGGTCAATCAGCCCCAGCATTTT
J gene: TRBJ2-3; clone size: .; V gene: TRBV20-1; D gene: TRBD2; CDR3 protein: CSAVNPGRRLAGTTDTQYF; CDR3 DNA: TGCAGTGCTGTCAATCCGGGACGCAGACTAGCGGGAACAACAGATACGCAGTATTTT
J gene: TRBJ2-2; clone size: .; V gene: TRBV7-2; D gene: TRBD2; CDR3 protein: CASSLGRRGRAGELFF; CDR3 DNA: TGTGCCAGCAGCTTAGGGCGTCGGGGGAGGGCCGGGGAGCTGTTTTTT
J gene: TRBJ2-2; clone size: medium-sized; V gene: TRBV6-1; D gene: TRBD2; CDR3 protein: CAIRLAGNTGELFF; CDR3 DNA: TGTGCCATCCGGTTAGCGGGTAACACCGGGGAGCTGTTTTTT
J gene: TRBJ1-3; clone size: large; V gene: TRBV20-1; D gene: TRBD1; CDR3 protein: CSARTGEGSGNTIYF; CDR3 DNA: TGCAGTGCTAGGACAGGGGAGGGCTCTGGAAACACCATATATTTT
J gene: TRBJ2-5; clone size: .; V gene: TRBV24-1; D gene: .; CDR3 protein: CATSDQLGPQETQYF; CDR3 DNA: TGTGCCACCAGTGACCAATTGGGTCCCCAAGAGACCCAGTACTTC
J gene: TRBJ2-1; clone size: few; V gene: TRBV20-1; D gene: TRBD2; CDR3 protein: CSALAGKYDDEQFF; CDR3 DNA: TGCAGTGCCTTAGCGGGAAAATATGACGATGAGCAGTTCTTC
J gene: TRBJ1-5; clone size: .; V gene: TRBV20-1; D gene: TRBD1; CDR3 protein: CSARARQGRRGQPQHF; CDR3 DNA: TGCAGTGCTAGAGCACGACAGGGCCGCAGGGGTCAGCCCCAGCATTTT
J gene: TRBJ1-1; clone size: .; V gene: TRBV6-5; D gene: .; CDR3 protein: CASSYEFLGGTEAFF; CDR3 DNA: TGTGCCAGCAGTTACGAATTCTTGGGGGGCACTGAAGCTTTCTTT
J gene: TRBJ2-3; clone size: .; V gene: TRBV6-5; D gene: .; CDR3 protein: CASSYRYTDTQYF; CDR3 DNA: TGTGCCAGCAGTTACAGATACACAGATACGCAGTATTTT
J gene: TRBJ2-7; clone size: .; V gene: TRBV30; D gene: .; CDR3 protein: CAWSVVGSPSYEQYF; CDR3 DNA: TGTGCCTGGAGTGTAGTAGGGTCCCCCTCCTACGAGCAGTACTTC
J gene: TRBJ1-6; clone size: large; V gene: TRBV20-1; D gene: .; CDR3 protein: CSAKFQAREPLGSPLHF; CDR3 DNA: TGCAGTGCTAAGTTTCAGGCTAGAGAACCCCTGGGTTCACCCCTCCACTTT
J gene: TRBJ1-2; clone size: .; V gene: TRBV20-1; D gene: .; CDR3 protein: CRARVQGNYGYTF; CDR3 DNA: TGCAGGGCTAGGGTCCAGGGCAACTATGGCTACACCTTC
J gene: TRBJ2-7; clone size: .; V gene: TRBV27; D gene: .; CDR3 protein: CASSPSGLWGQYF; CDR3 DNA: TGTGCCAGCAGTCCGAGTGGGCTGTGGGGGCAGTACTTC
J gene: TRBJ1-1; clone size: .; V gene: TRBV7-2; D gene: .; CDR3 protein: CASSPGTVEAFF; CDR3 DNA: TGTGCCAGCAGCCCCGGGACGGTTGAAGCTTTCTTT
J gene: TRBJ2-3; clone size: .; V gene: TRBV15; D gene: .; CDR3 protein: CATSPGASDTQYF; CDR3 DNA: TGTGCCACCAGCCCAGGGGCTTCAGATACGCAGTATTTT
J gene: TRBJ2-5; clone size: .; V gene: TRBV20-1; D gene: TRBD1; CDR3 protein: CSAGQGGSGLQETQYF; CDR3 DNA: TGCAGTGCTGGACAGGGGGGGTCGGGGCTACAAGAGACCCAGTACTTC
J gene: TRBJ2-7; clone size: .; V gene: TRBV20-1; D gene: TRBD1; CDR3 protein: CSAFGDRGNSYEQYF; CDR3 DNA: TGCAGTGCTTTCGGGGACAGGGGAAACTCCTACGAGCAGTACTTC
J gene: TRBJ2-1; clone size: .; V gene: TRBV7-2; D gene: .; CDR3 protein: CASSFNSYEQFF; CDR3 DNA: TGTGCCAGCAGCTTCAACAGTTATGAGCAGTTCTTC
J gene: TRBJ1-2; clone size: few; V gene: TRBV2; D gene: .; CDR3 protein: CASSTGNYGYTF; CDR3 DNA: TGTGCCAGCAGTACGGGGAACTATGGCTACACCTTC
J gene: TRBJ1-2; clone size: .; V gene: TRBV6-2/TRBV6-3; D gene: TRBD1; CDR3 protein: CASTRQGTGGYTF; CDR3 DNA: TGTGCCAGCACCCGACAGGGGACAGGGGGCTACACCTTC
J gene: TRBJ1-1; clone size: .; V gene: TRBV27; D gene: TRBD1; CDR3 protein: CASRWTGEARTEAFF; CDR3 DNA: TGTGCCAGCAGGTGGACAGGGGAGGCGAGAACTGAAGCTTTCTTT
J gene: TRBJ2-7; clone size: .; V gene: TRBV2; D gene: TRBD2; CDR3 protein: CASRAGLAGGAYEQYF; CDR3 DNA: TGTGCCAGCAGGGCGGGACTAGCGGGAGGGGCGTACGAGCAGTACTTC
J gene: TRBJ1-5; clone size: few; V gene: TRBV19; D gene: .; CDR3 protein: CASSTRAGHQREPQHF; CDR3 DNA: TGTGCCAGTAGTACGCGCGCCGGACACCAAAGGGAGCCCCAGCATTTT
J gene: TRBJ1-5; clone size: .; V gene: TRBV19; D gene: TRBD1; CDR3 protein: CASSIGRTGGSHQPQHF; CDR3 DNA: TGTGCCAGTAGTATAGGGAGGACAGGGGGCTCTCACCAGCCCCAGCATTTT
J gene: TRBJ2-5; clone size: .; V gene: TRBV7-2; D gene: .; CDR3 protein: CASSLVGRQETQYF; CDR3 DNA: TGTGCCAGCAGCTTAGTCGGACGACAAGAGACCCAGTACTTC
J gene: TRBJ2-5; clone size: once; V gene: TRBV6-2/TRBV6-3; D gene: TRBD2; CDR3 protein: CASSPGRGGGQETQYF; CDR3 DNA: TGTGCCAGCAGCCCCGGGAGGGGGGGGGGGCAAGAGACCCAGTACTTC
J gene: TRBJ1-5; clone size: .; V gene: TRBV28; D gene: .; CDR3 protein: CASWPGSYSNQPQHF; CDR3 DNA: TGTGCCAGCTGGCCAGGCAGTTATAGCAATCAGCCCCAGCATTTT
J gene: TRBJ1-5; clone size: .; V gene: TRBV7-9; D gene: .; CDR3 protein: CASTPGYSNQPQHF; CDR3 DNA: TGTGCCAGCACCCCAGGGTATAGCAATCAGCCCCAGCATTTT
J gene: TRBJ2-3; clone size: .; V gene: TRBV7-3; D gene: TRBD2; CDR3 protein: CASSLTSGGGGTTDTQYF; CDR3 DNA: TGTGCCAGCAGCTTAACTAGCGGGGGAGGTGGGACCACAGATACGCAGTATTTT
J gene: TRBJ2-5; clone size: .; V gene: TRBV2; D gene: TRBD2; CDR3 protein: CASSEAVAGVTETQYF; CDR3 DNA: TGTGCCAGCAGTGAAGCGGTAGCGGGAGTGACAGAGACCCAGTACTTC
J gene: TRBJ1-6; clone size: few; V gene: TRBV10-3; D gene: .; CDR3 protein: CAISDPRGSPLHF; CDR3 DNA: TGTGCCATCAGTGACCCCAGGGGCTCACCCCTCCACTTT
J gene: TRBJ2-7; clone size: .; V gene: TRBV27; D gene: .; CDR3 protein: CASSLDGLNYEQYF; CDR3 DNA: TGTGCCAGCAGTTTAGATGGTCTTAACTACGAGCAGTACTTC
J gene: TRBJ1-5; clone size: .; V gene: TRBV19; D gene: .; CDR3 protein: CASRNPPDSYSNQPQHF; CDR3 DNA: TGTGCCAGTAGAAACCCCCCGGATTCCTATAGCAATCAGCCCCAGCATTTT
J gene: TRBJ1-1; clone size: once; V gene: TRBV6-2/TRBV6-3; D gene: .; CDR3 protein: CASSYGVHTEAFF; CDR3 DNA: TGTGCCAGCAGTTACGGAGTTCACACTGAAGCTTTCTTT
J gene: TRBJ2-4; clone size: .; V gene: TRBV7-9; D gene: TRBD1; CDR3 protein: CASSLTGVNIQYF; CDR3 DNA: TGTGCCAGCAGCCTGACAGGGGTTAACATTCAGTACTTC
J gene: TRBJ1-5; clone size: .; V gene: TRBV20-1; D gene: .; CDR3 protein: CSARGGGRLSSNQPQHF; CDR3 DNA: TGCAGTGCCCGCGGGGGAGGGAGACTTTCAAGCAATCAGCCCCAGCATTTT
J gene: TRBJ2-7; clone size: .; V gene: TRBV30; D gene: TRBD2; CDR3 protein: CAWSGWEGTLEQYF; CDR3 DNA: TGTGCCTGGAGTGGATGGGAGGGGACGCTCGAGCAGTACTTC
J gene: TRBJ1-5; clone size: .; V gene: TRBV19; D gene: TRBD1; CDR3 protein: CASSIQDRFGNQPQHF; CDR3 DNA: TGTGCCAGTAGTATACAGGACAGGTTTGGCAATCAGCCCCAGCATTTT
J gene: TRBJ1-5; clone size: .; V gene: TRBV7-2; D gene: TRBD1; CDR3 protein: CASSPRQGVNQPQHF; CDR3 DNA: TGTGCCAGCAGCCCACGACAGGGGGTGAATCAGCCCCAGCATTTT
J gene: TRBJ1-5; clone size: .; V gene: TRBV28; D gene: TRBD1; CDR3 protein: CASSRKTGVGNQPQHF; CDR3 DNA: TGTGCCAGCAGTCGCAAAACAGGGGTTGGAAATCAGCCCCAGCATTTT
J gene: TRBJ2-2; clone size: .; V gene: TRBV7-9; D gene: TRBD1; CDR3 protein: CASSPRGQVNTGELFF; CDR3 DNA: TGTGCCAGCAGCCCCCGTGGACAGGTGAACACCGGGGAGCTGTTTTTT